The sequence of this T cell receptor (beta chain) was determined in a study of blood T cell repertoires in COVID-19. Study-level background: The study drew acute and convalescent COVID-19 samples from the United States, Italy and Spain. The cDNA or gDNA used as material had been derived from T cells, B-cell-depleted T cells, or PBMCs.

In the study's own analysis: Amplification with reference gene primers provided the estimates of nucleated cell counts. The data were produced by immunoSEQ multiplex PCR, yet TCRdb's version contains in-frame clones alone and is incomplete. Clone size and V and J calls were adopted from that table, with D and trimming inferred from the DNA. Among 310,000 or so clones listed, 70% to 90% were seen once. Residents of 24 US areas, aged roughly 18 to 89 years, made up the participants. The CDR3 is made up of 13 amino acids. The germline V and J ends were trimmed by 1 base and 3 bases, with 7 bases remaining between them. Germline V gene sequence: CDR1 SGHTA, CDR2 FQGNSA.

Material: PBMCs or T cells enriched from blood (not recorded which). The genes are TRBV7-2 and TRBJ2-7; D not certain. The TCR comes from a middle-aged woman who had recovered from COVID-19. The CDR3 loop reads CASSLVIDYEQYF. The CDR3 region has the DNA TGTGCCAGCAGCTTAGTGATAGACTACGAGCAGTACTTC.